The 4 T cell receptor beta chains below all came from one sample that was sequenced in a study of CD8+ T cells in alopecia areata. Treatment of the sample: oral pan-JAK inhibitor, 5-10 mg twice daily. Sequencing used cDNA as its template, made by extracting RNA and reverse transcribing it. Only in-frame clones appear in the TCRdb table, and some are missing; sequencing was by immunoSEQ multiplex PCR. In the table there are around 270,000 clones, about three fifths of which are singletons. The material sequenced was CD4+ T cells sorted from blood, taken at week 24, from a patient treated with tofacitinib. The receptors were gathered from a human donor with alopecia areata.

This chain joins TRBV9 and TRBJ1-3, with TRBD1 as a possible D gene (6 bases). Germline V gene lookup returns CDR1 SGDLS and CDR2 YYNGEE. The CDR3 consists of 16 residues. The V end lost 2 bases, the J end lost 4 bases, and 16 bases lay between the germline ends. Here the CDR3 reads CASSVYGDTTGNTIYF. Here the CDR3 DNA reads TGTGCCAGCAGCGTCTACGGGGACACCACGGGAAACACCATATATTTT.

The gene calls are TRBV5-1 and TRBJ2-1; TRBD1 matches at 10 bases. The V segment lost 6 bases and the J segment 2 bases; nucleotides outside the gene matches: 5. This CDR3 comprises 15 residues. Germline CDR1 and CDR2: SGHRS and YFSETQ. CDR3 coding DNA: TGCGCCAGCACCATCGGACAGGGGGCCTACAATGAGCAGTTCTTC. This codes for CASTIGQGAYNEQFF.

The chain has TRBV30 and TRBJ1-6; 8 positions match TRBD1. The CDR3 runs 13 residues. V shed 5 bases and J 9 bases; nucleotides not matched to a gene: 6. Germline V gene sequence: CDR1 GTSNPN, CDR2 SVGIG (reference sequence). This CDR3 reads CAWSPGGSSPLHF. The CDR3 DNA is TGTGCCTGGTCCCCAGGGGGCTCTTCACCCCTCCACTTT.

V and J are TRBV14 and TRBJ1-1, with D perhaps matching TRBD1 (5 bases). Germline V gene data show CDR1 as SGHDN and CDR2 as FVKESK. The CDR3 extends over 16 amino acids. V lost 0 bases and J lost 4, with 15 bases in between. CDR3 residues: CASSQDRGGFSTEAFF. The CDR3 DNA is TGTGCCAGCAGCCAAGACCGGGGGGGTTTCAGCACTGAAGCTTTCTTT. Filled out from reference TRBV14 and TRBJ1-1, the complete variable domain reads EAGVTQFPSHSVIEKGQTVTLRCDPISGHDNLYWYRRVMGKEIKFLLHFVKESKQDESGMPNNRFLAERTGGTYSTLKVQPAELEDSGVYFCASSQDRGGFSTEAFFGQGTRLTVV.